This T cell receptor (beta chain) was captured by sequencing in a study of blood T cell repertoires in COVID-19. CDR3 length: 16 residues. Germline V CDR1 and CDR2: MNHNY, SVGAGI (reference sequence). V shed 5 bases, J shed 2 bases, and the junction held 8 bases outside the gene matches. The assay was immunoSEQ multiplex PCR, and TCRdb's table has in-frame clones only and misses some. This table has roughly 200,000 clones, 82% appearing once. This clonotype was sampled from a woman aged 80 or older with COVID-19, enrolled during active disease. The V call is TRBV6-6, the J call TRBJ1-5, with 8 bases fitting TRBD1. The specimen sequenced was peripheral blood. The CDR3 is CASSGQGRGGNQPQHF. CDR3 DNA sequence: TGTGCCAGCAGTGGACAGGGACGGGGTGGCAATCAGCCCCAGCATTTT.